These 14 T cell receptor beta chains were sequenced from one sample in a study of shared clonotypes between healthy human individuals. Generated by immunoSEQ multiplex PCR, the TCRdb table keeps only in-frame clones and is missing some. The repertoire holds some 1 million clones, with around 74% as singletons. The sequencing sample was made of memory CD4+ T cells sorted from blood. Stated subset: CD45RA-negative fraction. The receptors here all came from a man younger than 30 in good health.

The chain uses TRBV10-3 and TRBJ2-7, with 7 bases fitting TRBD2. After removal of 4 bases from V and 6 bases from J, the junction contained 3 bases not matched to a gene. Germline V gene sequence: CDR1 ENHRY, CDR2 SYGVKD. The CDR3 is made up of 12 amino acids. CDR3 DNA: TGTGCCATCAGTGGGGGAGGGTCCGAGCAGTACTTC. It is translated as CAISGGGSEQYF.

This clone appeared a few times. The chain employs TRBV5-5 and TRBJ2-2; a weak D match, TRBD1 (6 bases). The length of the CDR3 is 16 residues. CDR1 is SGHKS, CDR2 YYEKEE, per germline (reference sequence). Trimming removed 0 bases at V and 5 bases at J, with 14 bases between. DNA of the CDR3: TGTGCCAGCAGCTTGGATGACAGGACGAGGACCGGGGAGCTGTTTTTT. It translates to CASSLDDRTRTGELFF.

The CDR3 sequence is CASSQTTGGGTEAFF. Written as DNA, the CDR3 is TGTGCCAGCAGCCAGACGACAGGAGGGGGAACTGAAGCTTTCTTT. The chain is built from TRBV2 and TRBJ1-1; D perhaps matches TRBD1 (6 bases). Germline V CDR1 and CDR2: SNHLY, FYNNEI. This CDR3 contains 15 residues. The V gene lost 6 bases and the J gene lost 5 bases, with 19 bases spanning the gap.

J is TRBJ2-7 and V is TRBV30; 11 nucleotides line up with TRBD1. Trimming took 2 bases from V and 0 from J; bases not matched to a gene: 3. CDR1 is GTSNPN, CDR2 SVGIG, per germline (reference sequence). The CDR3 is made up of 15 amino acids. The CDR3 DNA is TGTGCCTGGAGTATCGGGACAGGGGGCTCCTACGAGCAGTACTTC. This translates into CAWSIGTGGSYEQYF. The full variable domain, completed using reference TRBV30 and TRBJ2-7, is SQTIHQWPATLVQPVGSPLSLECTVEGTSNPNLYWYRQAAGRGLQLLFYSVGIGQISSEVPQNLSASRPQDRQFILSSKKLLLSDSGFYLCAWSIGTGGSYEQYFGPGTRLTVT.

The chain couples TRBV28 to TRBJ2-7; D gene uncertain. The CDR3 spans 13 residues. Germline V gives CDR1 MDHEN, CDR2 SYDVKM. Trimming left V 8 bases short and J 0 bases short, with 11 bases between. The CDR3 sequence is CASFNPRSYEQYF. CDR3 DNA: TGTGCCAGCTTTAATCCCCGCTCCTACGAGCAGTACTTC.

CDR3 in DNA: TGCGCCAGCAGCCAAGATTGGGGGACAGACCCAGCTTTCTTT. Encoded protein: CASSQDWGTDPAFF. The chain uses TRBV4-1 and TRBJ1-1; 7 bases map to TRBD1. Germline-derived CDR1 and CDR2 are MGHRA and YSYEKL. The CDR3 is 14 amino acids. Trimming at V came to 0 bases and at J to 10 bases, leaving 8 bases not matched to a gene.

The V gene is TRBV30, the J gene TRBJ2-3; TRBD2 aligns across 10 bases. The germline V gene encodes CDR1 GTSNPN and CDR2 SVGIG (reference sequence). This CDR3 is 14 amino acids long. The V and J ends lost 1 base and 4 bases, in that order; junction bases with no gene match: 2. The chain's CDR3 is CAWSGGTSADTQYF. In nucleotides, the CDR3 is TGTGCCTGGAGTGGCGGGACTAGCGCAGATACGCAGTATTTT.

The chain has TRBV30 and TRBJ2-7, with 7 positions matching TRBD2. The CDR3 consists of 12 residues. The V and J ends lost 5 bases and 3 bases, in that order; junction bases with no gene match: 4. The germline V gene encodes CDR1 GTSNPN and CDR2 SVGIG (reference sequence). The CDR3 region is CAWGRGDYEQYF. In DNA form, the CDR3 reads TGTGCCTGGGGGAGGGGTGACTACGAGCAGTACTTC.

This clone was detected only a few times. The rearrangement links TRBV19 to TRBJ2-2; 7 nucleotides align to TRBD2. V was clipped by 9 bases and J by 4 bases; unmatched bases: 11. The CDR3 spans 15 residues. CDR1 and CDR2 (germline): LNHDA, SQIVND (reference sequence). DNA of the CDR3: TGTGCCAGCCTCAGCGGGGTCGGGGCCACCGGGGAGCTGTTTTTT. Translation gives CASLSGVGATGELFF.

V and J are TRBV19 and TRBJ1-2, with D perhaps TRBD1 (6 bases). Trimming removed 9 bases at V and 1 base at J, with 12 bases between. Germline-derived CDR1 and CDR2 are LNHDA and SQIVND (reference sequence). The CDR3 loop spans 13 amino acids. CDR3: CASLDRNNYGYTF. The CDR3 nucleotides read TGTGCCAGCCTAGACAGGAATAACTATGGCTACACCTTC. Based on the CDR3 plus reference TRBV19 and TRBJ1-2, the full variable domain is DGGITQSPKYLFRKEGQNVTLSCEQNLNHDAMYWYRQDPGQGLRLIYYSQIVNDFQKGDIAEGYSVSREKKESFPLTVTSAQKNPTAFYLCASLDRNNYGYTFGSGTRLTVV.

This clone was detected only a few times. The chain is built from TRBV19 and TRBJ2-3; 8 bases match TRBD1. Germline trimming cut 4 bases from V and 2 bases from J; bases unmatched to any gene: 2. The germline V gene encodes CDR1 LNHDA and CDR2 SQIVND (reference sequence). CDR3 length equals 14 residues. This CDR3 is CASSRDRFTDTQYF. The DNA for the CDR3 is TGTGCCAGTAGTAGGGACAGGTTCACAGATACGCAGTATTTT.

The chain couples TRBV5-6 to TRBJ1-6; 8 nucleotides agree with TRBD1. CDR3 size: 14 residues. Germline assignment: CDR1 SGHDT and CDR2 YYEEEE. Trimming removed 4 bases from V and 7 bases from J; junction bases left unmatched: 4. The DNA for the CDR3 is TGTGCCAGCAGCACGGGGGACAGGAATTCACCCCTCCACTTT. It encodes CASSTGDRNSPLHF.

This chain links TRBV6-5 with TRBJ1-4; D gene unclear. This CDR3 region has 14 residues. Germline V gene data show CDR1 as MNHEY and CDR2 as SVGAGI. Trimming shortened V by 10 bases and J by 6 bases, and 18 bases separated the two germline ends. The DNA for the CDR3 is TGTGCCACCGCCTTGGGAGGGTCTGATGAAAAACTGTTTTTT. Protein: CATALGGSDEKLFF.

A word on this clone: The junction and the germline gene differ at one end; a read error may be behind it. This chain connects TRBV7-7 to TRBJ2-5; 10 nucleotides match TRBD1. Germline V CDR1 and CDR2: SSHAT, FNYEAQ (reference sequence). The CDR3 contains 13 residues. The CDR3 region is CASSRDRGQTQYF. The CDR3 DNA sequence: TGTGCTAGCAGCCGGGACAGGGGTCAGACCCAGTACTTC.